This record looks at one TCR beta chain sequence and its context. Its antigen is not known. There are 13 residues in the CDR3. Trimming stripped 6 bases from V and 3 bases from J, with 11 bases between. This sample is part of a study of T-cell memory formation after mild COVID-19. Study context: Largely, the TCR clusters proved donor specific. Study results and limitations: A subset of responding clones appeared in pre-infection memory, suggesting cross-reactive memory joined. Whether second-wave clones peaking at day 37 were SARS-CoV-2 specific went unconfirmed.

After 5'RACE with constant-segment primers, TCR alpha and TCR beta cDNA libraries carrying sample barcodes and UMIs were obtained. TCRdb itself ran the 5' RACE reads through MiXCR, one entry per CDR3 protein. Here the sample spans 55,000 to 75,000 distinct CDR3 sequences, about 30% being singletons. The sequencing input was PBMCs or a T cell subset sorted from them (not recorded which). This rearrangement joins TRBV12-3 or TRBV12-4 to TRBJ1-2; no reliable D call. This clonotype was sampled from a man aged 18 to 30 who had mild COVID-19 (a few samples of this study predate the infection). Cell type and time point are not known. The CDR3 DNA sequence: TGTGCCAGCAGACCAAACCGGGACTATGGCTACACCTTC. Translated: CASRPNRDYGYTF.